This entry lists 14 T cell receptor beta chains sequenced from one sample in a study of blood T cell repertoires in COVID-19. Some clones are missing from TCRdb's copy, which holds only in-frame ones; the method was immunoSEQ multiplex PCR. The sample has roughly 110,000 clones; about 88% are singletons. Sequencing was performed on peripheral blood. These receptor sequences come from a woman between 65 and 79 years old who had recovered from COVID-19.

This chain joins TRBV28 and TRBJ1-5; D uncertain. There are 12 residues in the CDR3. CDR1 is MDHEN, CDR2 SYDVKM, per germline. Trimming pared 4 bases from V and 6 bases from J, leaving 7 bases between. In DNA, the CDR3 is TGTGCCAGCAGTTGGGGAGGTCAGCCCCAGCATTTT. It is translated as CASSWGGQPQHF.

The chain recombines TRBV4-1 with TRBJ2-3; D may be TRBD1 (6 bases). The CDR3 consists of 17 residues. From germline, CDR1 is MGHRA and CDR2 YSYEKL. The ends were cut back, 8 bases at V and 1 base at J, with 22 bases in the middle. CDR3 in amino acids: CASGGRTGTTGTDTQYF. CDR3 nucleotides: TGCGCCAGCGGGGGCCGAACGGGGACCACGGGCACAGATACGCAGTATTTT.

V is TRBV7-9 and J is TRBJ2-7; 7 nucleotides align to TRBD2. The germline CDR1 and CDR2 sequences are SEHNR and FQNEAQ (reference sequence). With 4 bases clipped from V and 2 bases from J, the junction kept 5 bases outside the gene matches. This CDR3 contains 14 residues. The CDR3 here is CASSSGTTPYEQYF. CDR3 bases: TGTGCCAGCAGCTCCGGGACTACCCCCTACGAGCAGTACTTC.

As concerns this clone: The same CDR3 is also encoded by other DNA sequences in this sample. The genes are TRBV9 and TRBJ2-3; weak D call: TRBD1 (5 bases). The CDR3 is made up of 12 amino acids. The V gene lost 4 bases and the J gene lost 4 bases, with 7 bases spanning the gap. Germline loops: CDR1 SGDLS, CDR2 YYNGEE. The CDR3 loop reads CASSPQADTQYF. As DNA, the CDR3 is TGTGCCAGCAGCCCACAGGCAGATACGCAGTATTTT. The full variable domain, rest sourced from reference TRBV9 and TRBJ2-3, is DSGVTQTPKHLITATGQRVTLRCSPRSGDLSVYWYQQSLDQGLQFLIQYYNGEERAKGNILERFSAQQFPDLHSELNLSSLELGDSALYFCASSPQADTQYFGPGTRLTVL.

This clone appeared a single time. V is TRBV9 and J is TRBJ2-5; perhaps TRBD1 as D (5 bases). This CDR3 is built from 14 residues. V gave up 2 bases and J gave up 5 bases, with 13 bases separating them. The V gene's germline CDR1 is SGDLS and CDR2 YYNGEE. For the CDR3, the DNA is TGTGCCAGCAGCGTCCGCAGCCAGGGCGAGACCCAGTACTTC. Amino acid sequence: CASSVRSQGETQYF.

The CDR3: CASSLDLTATNEKLFF. Written as DNA, the CDR3 is TGTGCCAGCAGCTTAGACCTAACTGCAACTAATGAAAAACTGTTTTTT. The V and J genes are TRBV7-6 and TRBJ1-4, with D hard to call. There are 16 residues in the CDR3. Trimming removed 1 base from V and 0 bases from J, with 9 bases in between. Germline V gene data show CDR1 as SGHVS and CDR2 as FNYEAQ.

V is TRBV6-5 and J is TRBJ2-1; 9 bases agree with TRBD1. Trimming at V came to 6 bases and at J to 1 base, leaving 1 base not matched to a gene. Per the germline V gene, CDR1 is MNHEY and CDR2 is SVGAGI. The CDR3 extends over 14 amino acids. CDR3 protein: CASRDRGSYNEQFF. CDR3 sequence (DNA): TGTGCCAGCAGAGACAGGGGGTCCTACAATGAGCAGTTCTTC.

In DNA form, the CDR3 reads TGTGCCAGCAGTTACACGGGAGCTAGCAATCAGCCCCAGCATTTT. It yields the protein CASSYTGASNQPQHF. This chain joins TRBV6-5 and TRBJ1-5; D ambiguous. The CDR3 consists of 15 residues. Looked up from germline, CDR1 is MNHEY and CDR2 is SVGAGI. V shed 2 bases and J shed 0 bases, with 8 bases lying between them.

The J gene is TRBJ2-7, the V gene TRBV18; possibly TRBD1 for D (6 bases). This CDR3 region has 14 residues. The germline CDR1 and CDR2 sequences are KGHSH and LQKENI. V was clipped by 0 bases and J by 3 bases, with 9 bases between them. The CDR3 coding sequence is TGTGCCAGCTCACCACCTGGGGGCATCTACGAGCAGTACTTC. It codes for CASSPPGGIYEQYF. The whole variable domain, filled in from reference TRBV18 and TRBJ2-7, reads NAGVMQNPRHLVRRRGQEARLRCSPMKGHSHVYWYRQLPEEGLKFMVYLQKENIIDESGMPKERFSAEFPKEGPSILRIQQVVRGDSAAYFCASSPPGGIYEQYFGPGTRLTVT.

The V gene is TRBV6-2 or TRBV6-3, the J gene TRBJ1-2; D call uncertain. Germline CDR1 is MNHEY and CDR2 is SVGEGT. Trimming stripped 5 bases from V and 6 bases from J, with 16 bases between. The CDR3 totals 14 residues. This chain's CDR3 is CASSHPDMIDGYTF. CDR3 coding DNA: TGTGCCAGCAGTCATCCCGACATGATTGATGGCTACACCTTC.

This chain links TRBV18 with TRBJ2-1; D possibly corresponds to TRBD2 (6 bases). This CDR3 contains 15 residues. V shed 0 bases and J shed 4 bases, with 10 bases lying between them. Germline assignment: CDR1 KGHSH and CDR2 LQKENI. The CDR3 DNA reads as TGTGCCAGCTCACCACCCAGCGGGTGGTACAATGAGCAGTTCTTC. Its translation: CASSPPSGWYNEQFF.

CDR3 amino acids: CAASGFNQPQHF. DNA for the CDR3: TGTGCCGCCTCAGGTTTCAATCAGCCCCAGCATTTT. This chain joins TRBV19 and TRBJ1-5; D remains unclear. Trimming shortened V by 11 bases and J by 3 bases, and 11 bases separated the two germline ends. The CDR3 length is 12 residues. Looked up from germline, CDR1 is LNHDA and CDR2 is SQIVND (reference sequence).

The chain recombines TRBV29-1 with TRBJ2-1, with 10 bases matching TRBD2. The germline CDR1 and CDR2 sequences are SQVTM and ANQGSEA. The CDR3 extends over 15 amino acids. With 7 bases clipped from V and 5 bases from J, the junction kept 11 bases outside the gene matches. The CDR3 DNA sequence: TGCAGCGCTATCAAGACAGGACTAGCGGACAATGAGCAGTTCTTC. Its translation: CSAIKTGLADNEQFF.

The chain recombines TRBV6-6 with TRBJ2-7; D is uncertain. Trimming pared 0 bases from V and 5 bases from J, leaving 5 bases between. The CDR3 has 12 amino acids. Germline values: CDR1 MNHNY, CDR2 SVGAGI (reference sequence). The CDR3 nucleotides read TGTGCCAGCAGTTACTCGGCCAACGAGCAGTACTTC. The encoded protein is CASSYSANEQYF.